This section outlines one T cell receptor beta chain sequence together with its context. The data originate from a study of CD8 T cells in Susac syndrome. From germline, CDR1 is MNHEY and CDR2 SVGAGI. The CDR3 length is 14 residues. With 6 bases removed from V and 3 bases from J, the gap between germline ends came to 15 bases. The authors reverse transcribed roughly 0.5 to 1 ug RNA with random hexamers. TCR beta CDR3 was amplified by immunoSEQ multiplex PCR. This amplification extended across 54 Vbeta and 13 Jbeta segments. TCRdb used MiXCR to reprocess the immunoSEQ multiplex PCR reads, holding one entry per CDR3 protein. The sample carries around 100,000 distinct CDR3 sequences, approximately 95% recorded once. Sequencing of TCR beta was performed on blood CD8+ T cells and on blood CD4+ T cells. Negative isolation yielded CD8+ and CD4+ T cells; FACS enriched TEMRA cells.

The chain couples TRBV6-5 to TRBJ2-7, with TRBD1 as a possible D gene (6 bases). The material sequenced was CD8+ T cells from PBMCs. This clonotype originated in a human donor with Susac syndrome. Here the CDR3 DNA reads TGTGCCAGCAGCTCCTCCAGGGGCGACTACGAGCAGTACTTC. Translated, it gives CASSSSRGDYEQYF.